Here is one T cell receptor beta chain with its context. This sample is part of a study of control samples from healthy donors and cancer patients. Using immunoSEQ multiplex PCR, the repertoire was profiled, and TCRdb retains in-frame clones only, with some absent. The sample holds 50,000 or so clones; 80% to 90% are singletons and the top ten take 2.8%. V dropped 5 bases and J dropped 0; count of bases not matched to a gene: 6. The CDR3 has 15 amino acids. From germline, CDR1 is SEHNR and CDR2 FQNEAQ (reference sequence). V usage is TRBV7-9 and J usage is TRBJ1-1; 7 positions match TRBD1. The TCR was taken from a woman aged 50 to 60 with lung cancer. The sample taken for sequencing was PBMCs. Written as DNA, the CDR3 is TGTGCCAGCAGCGTCGGACAGGACATGAACACTGAAGCTTTCTTT. Translated: CASSVGQDMNTEAFF.